This T cell receptor beta chain was sequenced in a study of Ad26.COV2.S vaccination and SARS-CoV-2 variants. About the research overall: Ad26.COV2.S arm of COV1001 included the donor.

Treatment noted: 19 received Ad26.COV2.S at low or high dose, single or two shots; roughly five received placebo; per-sample allocation not given. Repertoires come from day 63 after the first vaccine or placebo injection. Donor was an adult aged 18-55 years in Boston. Assay: immunoSEQ multiplex PCR; the TCRdb copy retains only in-frame clones and omits some. The sample consists of 400,000 to 500,000 clones, roughly 89% of them appearing once. Germline loops: CDR1 SGHRS, CDR2 YFSETQ. The CDR3 covers 16 residues. The V and J ends lost 4 bases and 5 bases, in that order; junction bases with no gene match: 13.

The receptor was isolated from a person aged 18-65 years who received the Ad26.COV2.S COVID-19 vaccine or a placebo. The material sequenced was peripheral blood, taken in a trial of Ad26.COV2.S vaccine versus placebo. The chain uses TRBV5-1 and TRBJ2-5; TRBD2 matches 8 bases. The CDR3 DNA reads TGCGCCAGCAGCCCCAACGTCGGGGGGGCCGGTGAGACCCAGTACTTC. Protein product: CASSPNVGGAGETQYF.